Presented here are 7 T cell receptor beta chains from one specimen sequenced in a study of Graves' ophthalmopathy and Graves' hyperthyroidism. Scientists amplified the TCR beta CDR3 regions from RNA transcripts. RT-PCR was first run with HTBI primers, then multiplex PCR in a second round. TCRdb re-called the multiplex PCR reads through MiXCR, storing one row per CDR3 protein. The sample shows over 450,000 distinct CDR3 sequences, roughly an eighth of them seen only once. The sample taken for sequencing was blood. The receptors originated from a woman between 25 and 40 years old with Graves' ophthalmopathy.

At least ten counts were recorded for this clonotype. This chain uses TRBV6-2 or TRBV6-3 with TRBJ2-7; tentatively, D is TRBD1 (6 bases). This CDR3 has 13 amino acids. Germline CDR1 and CDR2: MNHEY and SVGEGT. V was pared by 7 bases and J by 3 bases, with 13 bases between. The CDR3 nucleotides are TGTGCCAGCACGACAGGCGACCTCTACGAGCAGTACTTC. Protein product: CASTTGDLYEQYF.

In its sample, this clonotype was seen many times. The rearrangement links TRBV28 to TRBJ1-6, with D possibly TRBD1 on 6 matching bases. From germline, CDR1 is MDHEN and CDR2 SYDVKM. The CDR3 runs to 15 residues. Trimming removed 4 bases at V and 4 bases at J, with 11 bases between. The CDR3 region has the DNA TGTGCCAGCAGTTCACCTCAGGGGTATAATTCACCCCTCCACTTT. It encodes CASSSPQGYNSPLHF.

This clonotype was picked up many times. This chain links TRBV2 with TRBJ1-1, with a weak D call TRBD1 (6 bases). Germline V gene lookup returns CDR1 SNHLY and CDR2 FYNNEI. V lost 7 bases to trimming and J lost 1 base, with 13 bases between them. The CDR3 extends over 14 amino acids. For the CDR3, the DNA is TGTGCCAGCAAAAGAGAGGGGGGGAACACTGAAGCTTTCTTT. Translating gives CASKREGGNTEAFF.

Many counts were recorded for this clonotype. The V call is TRBV15, the J call TRBJ2-7; 9 bases map to TRBD2. Germline trimming cut 0 bases from V and 6 bases from J; bases unmatched to any gene: 9. The length of the CDR3 is 16 residues. CDR1 is LNHNV, CDR2 YYDKDF, per germline (reference sequence). The CDR3 nucleotides read TGTGCCACCAGCAGAGATCGCGGCGGGGGGGCTCTCGAGCAGTACTTC. Amino acid sequence: CATSRDRGGGALEQYF.

CDR3 sequence: CASSLDRVSAFF. CDR3 sequence (DNA): TGTGCCAGCAGCCTTGACCGGGTCTCAGCTTTCTTT. This chain joins TRBV3-1 and TRBJ1-1; the D is unclear. V lost 4 bases, J lost 10 bases, and 13 bases lay in between. The CDR3 runs 12 residues. From germline, CDR1 is LGHDT and CDR2 YNNKEL (reference sequence).

This clonotype was detected many times. This rearrangement joins TRBV30 to TRBJ1-1; no clear D. The CDR3 covers 13 residues. Germline V gives CDR1 GTSNPN, CDR2 SVGIG (reference sequence). V was trimmed by 2 bases and J by 5 bases, leaving 12 bases between them. The CDR3 sequence is CAWSRNLGTEAFF. The CDR3 DNA sequence: TGTGCCTGGAGTCGGAACCTGGGGACTGAAGCTTTCTTT.

This clonotype showed up many times. The chain recombines TRBV2 with TRBJ1-5; 8 positions match TRBD1. This CDR3 comprises 14 residues. Germline V gene data show CDR1 as SNHLY and CDR2 as FYNNEI. Trimming at V came to 4 bases and at J to 5 bases, leaving 4 bases not matched to a gene. The DNA for the CDR3 is TGTGCCAGCAGTGCGACAGGGGATTATCAGCCCCAGCATTTT. As protein: CASSATGDYQPQHF.